The 21 T cell receptor beta chains reported below all come from one sample, sequenced in a study of T cell changes during pregnancy in multiple sclerosis. TCRdb's copy holds only in-frame clones and misses some; the assay was immunoSEQ multiplex PCR. The sample lists about 51,000 clones, about 91% occurring once. This specimen was CD8+ T cells from peripheral blood mononuclear cells, taken in the second trimester of pregnancy. These receptor sequences come from a female donor with multiple sclerosis, enrolled in a pregnancy study.

The chain is built from TRBV11-1 and TRBJ2-7; 11 bases map to TRBD1. With V trimmed by 5 bases and J by 5 bases, 8 bases remained unmatched. Germline assignment: CDR1 SGHAT and CDR2 FQDESV (reference sequence). This CDR3 comprises 15 residues. CDR3 DNA: TGTGCCAGCAGCCTAAGGACAGGGGGCATCCACGAGCAGTACTTC. This gives the protein CASSLRTGGIHEQYF.

The chain is built from TRBV4-3 and TRBJ1-1; possible D gene TRBD1, 5 bases. The CDR3 is 15 residues long. Per the germline V gene, CDR1 is LGHNA and CDR2 is YSLEER. With 1 base removed from V and 3 bases from J, the gap between germline ends came to 12 bases. The CDR3 region is CASSQGPGWDTEAFF. CDR3 bases: TGCGCCAGCAGCCAAGGACCAGGGTGGGACACTGAAGCTTTCTTT.

This rearrangement joins TRBV7-3 to TRBJ1-1; 7 positions match TRBD1. Germline V gene sequence: CDR1 SGHTA, CDR2 FQGTGA. The CDR3 covers 13 residues. V shed 5 bases and J 5 bases; nucleotides not matched to a gene: 5. This CDR3 reads CASSLTGRTEAFF. The CDR3 DNA sequence: TGTGCCAGCAGCCTGACAGGGCGGACTGAAGCTTTCTTT.

DNA of the CDR3: TGTGCCAGCAGTTACTCCGGAGCCAGCGAGCAGTACTTC. Its protein product is CASSYSGASEQYF. The gene calls are TRBV6-5 and TRBJ2-7; D unclear. Per germline, CDR1 MNHEY and CDR2 SVGAGI. The V gene lost 0 bases and the J gene lost 6 bases, with 9 bases spanning the gap. This CDR3 is 13 amino acids long.

This chain links TRBV9 with TRBJ1-1; D uncertain. In germline, CDR1 is SGDLS, CDR2 YYNGEE. The CDR3 contains 14 residues. The V end lost 0 bases, the J end lost 2 bases, and 8 bases lay between the germline ends. The CDR3 sequence: CASSVGAKNTEAFF. For the CDR3, the DNA is TGTGCCAGCAGCGTAGGGGCCAAAAACACTGAAGCTTTCTTT.

CDR3: CASSGGDSSPYEQYF. CDR3 coding DNA: TGTGCCAGCAGTGGGGGGGATTCCTCCCCCTACGAGCAGTACTTC. This sequence joins TRBV5-6 and TRBJ2-7; 7 bases map to TRBD2. Per germline, CDR1 SGHDT and CDR2 YYEEEE. V lost 5 bases to trimming and J lost 2 bases; unmatched junction nucleotides: 10. The CDR3 is 15 amino acids.

A word on this clone: The sample carries other DNA sequences with the same CDR3. V gene TRBV7-2 combines with J gene TRBJ2-7; no reliable D call. Germline V lookup: CDR1 SGHTA, CDR2 FQGNSA. V lost 5 bases and J lost 0, with 5 bases in between. The CDR3 runs 12 residues. The CDR3 loop is CASSPSSYEQYF. The CDR3 DNA follows: TGTGCCAGCAGCCCGAGCTCCTACGAGCAGTACTTC.

The gene calls are TRBV7-6 and TRBJ2-7; 7 positions agree with TRBD2. Germline CDR1 is SGHVS and CDR2 is FNYEAQ. This CDR3 has 17 residues. Unmatched junction bases numbered 13, after V lost 2 bases and J lost 3 bases. CDR3 sequence: CASSLPPSGTGGYEQYF. The CDR3 nucleotides are TGTGCCAGCAGCTTACCGCCTAGCGGCACGGGGGGCTACGAGCAGTACTTC.

The chain is built from TRBV29-1 and TRBJ2-3; 15 bases are shared with TRBD2. V dropped 7 bases and J dropped 5; count of bases not matched to a gene: 7. The CDR3 totals 15 residues. The germline V gene has CDR1 SQVTM and CDR2 ANQGSEA. CDR3 residues: CSAPGTSGGKDTQYF. The CDR3 DNA follows: TGCAGCGCCCCTGGGACTAGCGGGGGGAAAGATACGCAGTATTTT.

CDR3 amino acids: CATSSSFTTGELFF. The CDR3 nucleotides are TGTGCCACCTCTAGCAGCTTCACCACCGGGGAGCTGTTTTTT. This sequence joins TRBV25-1 and TRBJ2-2, with D possibly being TRBD2 (5 bases). V was cut by 10 bases and J by 4 bases, with 16 bases left in between. The CDR3 is 14 amino acids. Germline CDR1 is MGHDK and CDR2 is SYGVNS. Drawing the rest from reference TRBV25-1 and TRBJ2-2, the complete variable domain is EADIYQTPRYLVIGTGKKITLECSQTMGHDKMYWYQQDPGMELHLIHYSYGVNSTEKGDLSSESTVSRIRTEHFPLTLESARPSHTSQYLCATSSSFTTGELFFGEGSRLTVL.

The chain is built from TRBV15 and TRBJ1-1; D not resolved. The germline gives CDR1 LNHNV, CDR2 YYDKDF (reference sequence). V lost 3 bases and J 0 bases, leaving 8 bases between the germline ends. The CDR3 sequence is 14 residues long. CDR3 region: CATSSRVLNTEAFF. The CDR3 DNA reads TGTGCCACCAGCAGTCGGGTCTTGAACACTGAAGCTTTCTTT.

The sample holds one count of this clone. The gene calls are TRBV25-1 and TRBJ1-2; D gene ambiguous. This CDR3 is 14 amino acids long. Trimming pared 4 bases from V and 5 bases from J, leaving 14 bases between. The germline V gene encodes CDR1 MGHDK and CDR2 SYGVNS. The CDR3 protein is CASSGQAAFYGYTF. CDR3 nucleotides: TGTGCCAGCAGTGGCCAGGCCGCTTTTTATGGCTACACCTTC.

The CDR3 DNA is TGCAGCGCCGCCCCGGGTTTTGACACTGAAGCTTTCTTT. As protein: CSAAPGFDTEAFF. The gene calls are TRBV29-1 and TRBJ1-1; D remains ambiguous. Trimming stripped 7 bases from V and 3 bases from J, with 15 bases between. This CDR3 has 13 amino acids. Looked up from germline, CDR1 is SQVTM and CDR2 is ANQGSEA.

The chain joins TRBV4-3 to TRBJ2-2; 12 nucleotides align to TRBD2. This CDR3 region has 16 residues. Per the germline V gene, CDR1 is LGHNA and CDR2 is YSLEER. J was trimmed by 4 bases and V by 4 bases; bases with no gene match: 4. CDR3 sequence: CASSPRTSGITGELFF. Written as DNA, the CDR3 is TGCGCCAGCAGCCCTAGGACTAGCGGGATCACCGGGGAGCTGTTTTTT.

The chain carries TRBV7-9 and TRBJ1-2; a possible D gene is TRBD1 (5 bases). Trimming pared 4 bases from V and 1 base from J, leaving 10 bases between. Germline CDR1 and CDR2: SEHNR and FQNEAQ (reference sequence). CDR3 length equals 14 residues. The CDR3 DNA sequence: TGTGCCAGCAGCTCCAGGGACTATAACTATGGCTACACCTTC. This translates into CASSSRDYNYGYTF.

The chain is built from TRBV7-2 and TRBJ2-3; TRBD2 aligns across 12 bases. This CDR3 region has 19 residues. Per the germline V gene, CDR1 is SGHTA and CDR2 is FQGNSA. V lost 3 bases and J lost 0; bases outside the gene matches: 10. CDR3 bases: TGTGCCAGCAGCTTTCTTATTCCTAGCGGGGGGGCTAGCACAGATACGCAGTATTTT. Translating gives CASSFLIPSGGASTDTQYF.

The rearrangement links TRBV9 to TRBJ2-6; 8 bases are shared with TRBD1. Germline CDR1 and CDR2: SGDLS and YYNGEE. The CDR3 is 19 amino acids. V was clipped by 4 bases and J by 0 bases; unmatched bases: 12. Here the CDR3 DNA reads TGTGCCAGCAGCCCCCAACTCGAGGGACAGGCCTCTGGGGCCAACGTCCTGACTTTC. Its translation is CASSPQLEGQASGANVLTF. Together with reference TRBV9 and TRBJ2-6, the CDR3 gives the full variable domain: DSGVTQTPKHLITATGQRVTLRCSPRSGDLSVYWYQQSLDQGLQFLIQYYNGEERAKGNILERFSAQQFPDLHSELNLSSLELGDSALYFCASSPQLEGQASGANVLTFGAGSRLTVL.

The chain joins TRBV29-1 to TRBJ2-1; D gene ambiguous. V gave up 3 bases and J gave up 5 bases, with 5 bases separating them. The germline gives CDR1 SQVTM, CDR2 ANQGSEA. CDR3 length: 11 amino acids. The CDR3 sequence is CSVERDNEQFF. CDR3 DNA: TGCAGCGTTGAGAGAGACAATGAGCAGTTCTTC.

The chain couples TRBV13 to TRBJ2-7, with unresolved D. CDR1 is PRHDT, CDR2 FYEKMQ, per germline (reference sequence). The V end lost 0 bases, the J end lost 2 bases, and 8 bases lay between the germline ends. The CDR3 loop spans 14 amino acids. The CDR3 sequence is CASSLGQSTYEQYF. In nucleotides, the CDR3 is TGTGCCAGCAGCTTAGGTCAGTCCACCTACGAGCAGTACTTC. The variable domain in full, completed from reference TRBV13 and TRBJ2-7, reads AAGVIQSPRHLIKEKRETATLKCYPIPRHDTVYWYQQGPGQDPQFLISFYEKMQSDKGSIPDRFSAQQFSDYHSELNMSSLELGDSALYFCASSLGQSTYEQYFGPGTRLTVT.

The chain links TRBV19 to TRBJ2-1, with 8 bases identical to TRBD1. The CDR3 length is 15 residues. The trim removed 6 bases at V and 0 bases at J, leaving 4 bases unmatched. The germline gives CDR1 LNHDA, CDR2 SQIVND (reference sequence). CDR3 coding DNA: TGTGCCAGTAGGACCGGGACAGGCTCCTACAATGAGCAGTTCTTC. Amino acid sequence: CASRTGTGSYNEQFF. Full variable domain (missing parts from reference TRBV19 and TRBJ2-1): DGGITQSPKYLFRKEGQNVTLSCEQNLNHDAMYWYRQDPGQGLRLIYYSQIVNDFQKGDIAEGYSVSREKKESFPLTVTSAQKNPTAFYLCASRTGTGSYNEQFFGPGTRLTVL.

The DNA of the CDR3 is TGTGCCAGCAGCTTAGGGGGCCTGGAAACCCAGTACTTC. Translating gives CASSLGGLETQYF. The chain links TRBV7-2 to TRBJ2-5; D is perhaps TRBD1 (5 bases). In germline, CDR1 is SGHTA, CDR2 FQGNSA. The CDR3 has 13 residues. V shed 1 base and J shed 8 bases, with 11 bases lying between them.